This T cell receptor beta chain stems from a study of T cell repertoires in cytomegalovirus infection. Background on the study: Evidence of both CMV infection and a matching HLA type came from public TCR beta signatures.

TCRdb reprocessed the reads via MiXCR and lists one record per CDR3 protein. The sample holds 150,000 to 180,000 distinct CDR3 sequences, about a quarter seen once. The CDR3 loop spans 13 amino acids. Germline lookup yields CDR1 LNHDA and CDR2 SQIVND (reference sequence). Losses at the gene ends were 8 bases for V and 8 bases for J; bases not matched to a gene: 10. Sequenced: PBMCs. J is TRBJ1-1 and V is TRBV19, with 8 bases aligning to TRBD1. This clonotype was obtained from a human donor in good health (CMV status not recorded). Some clones in this sample may be carry-over from other donors' samples. For the CDR3, the DNA is TGTGCCAGTTCCAGACAGGGGCAGACCGAAGCTTTCTTT. Translation gives CASSRQGQTEAFF.